A single sample gave rise to the 19 T cell receptor beta chains below, sequenced in a study of regulatory T cells in long-lasting Graves disease. Library construction for TCR beta used iRepertoire HTBI primers and Arm-PCR of CDR3 regions. TCRdb reprocessed the multiplex PCR reads via MiXCR and lists one record per CDR3 protein. The sample holds about 470,000 distinct CDR3 sequences, about 16% seen once. Described time point: newly diagnosed GD, antithyroid drugs for less than 3 months. Scientists built the TCR library using RNA that was extracted from PBMCs. These same records also appear under a second study, on T cells in Graves' hyperthyroidism and ophthalmopathy.

The material was peripheral blood mononuclear cells (PBMCs), obtained at new diagnosis, from a patient treated with antithyroid drugs. These receptor sequences come from a man in his forties or fifties with Graves disease.

This chain uses TRBV27 with TRBJ2-3, with 13 bases aligning to TRBD2. CDR3 length: 18 residues. Germline V gives CDR1 MNHEY, CDR2 SMNVEV (reference sequence). After removal of 4 bases from V and 4 bases from J, the junction contained 11 bases not matched to a gene. The CDR3 DNA sequence: TGTGCCAGCAGTTCCTTGGGACTAGCGGGAAGGCGAGCAGATACGCAGTATTTT. Amino acids: CASSSLGLAGRRADTQYF.

The chain couples TRBV11-2 to TRBJ1-4; 7 bases fit TRBD1. CDR1 SGHAT and CDR2 FQNNGV come from the germline V gene. The CDR3 sequence is 15 residues long. V shed 0 bases and J 5 bases; nucleotides not matched to a gene: 3. In DNA form, the CDR3 reads TGTGCCAGCAGCTTAGATTCCAGGGGGAATGAAAAACTGTTTTTT. As protein: CASSLDSRGNEKLFF.

This clonotype was detected ten times or more. The genes are TRBV6-5 and TRBJ1-2; possible D gene TRBD1, 5 bases. The V gene's germline CDR1 is MNHEY and CDR2 SVGAGI. V was pared by 4 bases and J by 4 bases, with 10 bases between. CDR3 size: 13 residues. CDR3 sequence (DNA): TGTGCCAGCAGTTCTCAGGGCGGCTATGGCTACACCTTC. It yields the protein CASSSQGGYGYTF.

The chain employs TRBV6-1 and TRBJ1-5; unclear D gene. V lost 7 bases to trimming and J lost 3 bases, with 10 bases between them. The germline gives CDR1 MNHNS, CDR2 SASEGT. This CDR3 has 13 amino acids. This chain's CDR3 is CASTGGYNQPQHF. CDR3 DNA sequence: TGTGCCAGCACGGGAGGATACAATCAGCCCCAGCATTTT.

The chain uses TRBV10-3 and TRBJ2-7, with a possible D match to TRBD2 (5 bases). V was clipped by 6 bases and J by 6 bases, with 18 bases between them. The CDR3 has 14 residues. Germline V gives CDR1 ENHRY, CDR2 SYGVKD. This chain's CDR3 is CAIRARGPVGEQYF. CDR3 DNA sequence: TGTGCCATCAGGGCCCGGGGTCCGGTTGGCGAGCAGTACTTC.

The chain joins TRBV3-1 to TRBJ2-5; 10 positions agree with TRBD2. Germline loops: CDR1 LGHDT, CDR2 YNNKEL (reference sequence). The CDR3 spans 16 residues. The J segment lost 5 bases and the V segment lost 5 bases, leaving 11 bases of the junction unmatched. CDR3: CASSYPSGRGRETQYF. The DNA of the CDR3 is TGTGCCAGCAGCTACCCAAGCGGGAGGGGTCGGGAGACCCAGTACTTC.

The genes are TRBV14 and TRBJ1-6; TRBD1 matches at 8 bases. Looked up from germline, CDR1 is SGHDN and CDR2 is FVKESK. J was trimmed by 8 bases and V by 5 bases; bases with no gene match: 5. This CDR3 has 14 residues. CDR3 residues: CASSTTGGYSPLHF. The CDR3 nucleotides are TGTGCCAGCAGCACTACAGGGGGGTATTCACCCCTCCACTTT.

The rearrangement uses TRBV30 and TRBJ2-7, with D perhaps matching TRBD1 (6 bases). Germline V gene lookup returns CDR1 GTSNPN and CDR2 SVGIG (reference sequence). CDR3 length equals 12 residues. V was shortened by 1 base and J by 9 bases, with 13 bases between the two germline ends. The DNA for the CDR3 is TGTGCCTGGAGTGAAACAGGGTTTCTGCAGTACTTC. Translation gives CAWSETGFLQYF.

This clonotype was seen only a few times. The J gene is TRBJ2-7, the V gene TRBV20-1; D gene uncertain. V was shortened by 5 bases and J by 6 bases, with 17 bases between the two germline ends. Germline CDR1 DFQATT, CDR2 SNEGSKA (reference sequence). This CDR3 comprises 13 residues. DNA for the CDR3: TGCAGTGCTCCGGCTCTTGGTCGCACCGAGCAGTACTTC. Protein product: CSAPALGRTEQYF.

The chain employs TRBV5-1 and TRBJ1-1, with 11 positions matching TRBD1. This CDR3 region has 15 residues. Losses at the gene ends were 2 bases for V and 4 bases for J; bases not matched to a gene: 4. Germline CDR1 reads SGHRS; CDR2 reads YFSETQ. The DNA for the CDR3 is TGCGCCAGCAGCTTCTCCGGGACAGGGGGCACTGAAGCTTTCTTT. Its translation: CASSFSGTGGTEAFF.

This clonotype was detected ten times or more. This chain uses TRBV30 with TRBJ2-3, with a tentative D call TRBD1 (5 bases). This CDR3 is 11 amino acids long. Germline CDR1 is GTSNPN and CDR2 is SVGIG (reference sequence). The germline V and J ends were trimmed by 3 bases and 9 bases, with 10 bases remaining between them. CDR3 bases: TGTGCCTGGAGGGGGCCTCTGACGCAGTATTTT. Translation gives CAWRGPLTQYF.

Of note for this clonotype: Just one base apart from a much larger clone, this may be a read error. The rearrangement links TRBV29-1 to TRBJ2-5; 10 bases align to TRBD2. CDR3 length: 14 residues. CDR1 and CDR2 from the germline V gene are SQVTM and ANQGSEA. The V and J ends lost 5 bases and 6 bases, in that order; junction bases with no gene match: 9. The CDR3 is CSVLLAGGGKTQYF. The CDR3 coding sequence is TGCAGCGTTCTTTTAGCGGGAGGAGGGAAGACCCAGTACTTC.

For this clonotype: Sequence at one end of the junction differs from germline and may be a read error. The V call is TRBV27, the J call TRBJ2-1; D may be TRBD2 (6 bases). This CDR3 comprises 13 residues. Germline CDR1 is MNHEY and CDR2 is SMNVEV (reference sequence). CDR3 DNA: TGTGCCGGCAGTGGGACTCTTTACAATGAGCAGTTCTTC. Translating it yields CAGSGTLYNEQFF.

The chain is built from TRBV27 and TRBJ2-1; 7 nucleotides agree with TRBD1. The trim removed 4 bases at V and 6 bases at J, leaving 3 bases unmatched. The CDR3 runs 13 residues. Per germline, CDR1 MNHEY and CDR2 SMNVEV (reference sequence). CDR3 loop: CASSYDRVNEQFF. The CDR3 nucleotides are TGTGCCAGCAGTTACGACAGGGTCAATGAGCAGTTCTTC.

The table lists this clonotype with many counts. J is TRBJ2-7 and V is TRBV2; D gene ambiguous. Germline CDR1 and CDR2: SNHLY and FYNNEI. Trimming shortened V by 6 bases and J by 6 bases, and 15 bases separated the two germline ends. CDR3 size: 13 residues. CDR3 amino acids: CASSPVSRSEQYF. The CDR3 bases are TGTGCCAGCAGCCCAGTTTCTCGGTCCGAGCAGTACTTC.

At least ten counts were recorded for this clonotype. J is TRBJ2-7 and V is TRBV6-1, with D uncertain. The CDR3 sequence is 11 residues long. Deletions cut 5 bases from V and 3 bases from J, with 5 bases between. CDR1 and CDR2 from the germline V gene are MNHNS and SASEGT. CDR3 coding DNA: TGTGCCAGCAGTCCCCTCTACGAGCAGTACTTC. Encoded protein: CASSPLYEQYF.

This clonotype was seen repeatedly, ten times or more. V is TRBV11-3 and J is TRBJ2-1; TRBD2 agrees at 7 bases. Germline V gene lookup returns CDR1 SGHNT and CDR2 YENEEA. The CDR3 totals 16 residues. The trim removed 5 bases at V and 2 bases at J, leaving 9 bases unmatched. The CDR3 reads CASSARGAGTYNEQFF. As DNA, the CDR3 is TGTGCCAGCAGCGCCCGGGGAGCGGGGACCTACAATGAGCAGTTCTTC.

Many counts were recorded for this clonotype. This chain links TRBV28 with TRBJ2-7; 7 bases match TRBD2. After removal of 4 bases from V and 0 bases from J, the junction contained 6 bases not matched to a gene. Germline loops: CDR1 MDHEN, CDR2 SYDVKM. This CDR3 is 15 amino acids long. The CDR3 nucleotides are TGTGCCAGCAGTTCGTTAGCGGGCGGCTCCTACGAGCAGTACTTC. It yields the protein CASSSLAGGSYEQYF.

This clonotype was recorded at least ten times. The chain employs TRBV6-1 and TRBJ2-7, with D perhaps TRBD2 (5 bases). The CDR3 totals 15 residues. The germline CDR1 and CDR2 sequences are MNHNS and SASEGT. Trimming took 2 bases from V and 2 from J, leaving 13 bases between them. This CDR3 is CASSEWRGGPYEQYF. In DNA, the CDR3 is TGTGCCAGCAGTGAATGGCGCGGAGGCCCCTACGAGCAGTACTTC.